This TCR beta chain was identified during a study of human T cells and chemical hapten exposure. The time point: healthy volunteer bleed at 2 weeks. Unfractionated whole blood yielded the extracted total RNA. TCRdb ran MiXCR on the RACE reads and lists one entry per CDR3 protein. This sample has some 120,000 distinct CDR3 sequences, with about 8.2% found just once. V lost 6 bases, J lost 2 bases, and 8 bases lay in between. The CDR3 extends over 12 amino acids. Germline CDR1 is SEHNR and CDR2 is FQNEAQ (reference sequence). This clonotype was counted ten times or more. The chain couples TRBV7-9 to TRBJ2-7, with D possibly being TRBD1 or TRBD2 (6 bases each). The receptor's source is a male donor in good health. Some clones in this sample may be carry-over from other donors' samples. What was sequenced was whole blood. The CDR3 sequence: CASRGGTYEQYF. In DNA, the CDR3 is TGTGCCAGCAGAGGGGGGACCTACGAGCAGTACTTC.